This T cell receptor (beta chain) was identified in a study of neurological immune-mediated disorders. Study-level findings and limits: Across subjects, expanded clones had no CDR3 amino acid sequences in common, pointing to private repertoires in all groups. In HTLV-1-associated myelopathy, TCR clonal expansion was greatest, whereas multiple sclerosis had the least, falling below healthy controls.

The table lists this clonotype with many counts. Its antigen is unidentified. The cDNA came from 5'RACE with 10-nucleotide random UMIs. TCRdb reprocessed the 5' RACE reads with MiXCR, giving one entry per CDR3 protein. The sample includes about 30,000 distinct CDR3 sequences, 5.5% to 7% seen only once; the top ten take approximately 2.1%. The sorted libraries took roughly 990,000 CD4+ or CD8+ T cells. V dropped 0 bases and J dropped 3; count of bases not matched to a gene: 13. This CDR3 contains 19 residues. Germline V gives CDR1 SGHRS, CDR2 YFSETQ. The V call is TRBV5-1, the J call TRBJ2-3; 10 bases map to TRBD1. The receptor was derived from a woman aged 45-65 years in good health. The sequencing sample was made of CD4+ T cells from blood. CDR3 region: CASSLDATGTGVRTDTQYF. CDR3 DNA: TGCGCCAGCAGCTTGGACGCCACCGGGACAGGGGTAAGGACAGATACGCAGTATTTT.